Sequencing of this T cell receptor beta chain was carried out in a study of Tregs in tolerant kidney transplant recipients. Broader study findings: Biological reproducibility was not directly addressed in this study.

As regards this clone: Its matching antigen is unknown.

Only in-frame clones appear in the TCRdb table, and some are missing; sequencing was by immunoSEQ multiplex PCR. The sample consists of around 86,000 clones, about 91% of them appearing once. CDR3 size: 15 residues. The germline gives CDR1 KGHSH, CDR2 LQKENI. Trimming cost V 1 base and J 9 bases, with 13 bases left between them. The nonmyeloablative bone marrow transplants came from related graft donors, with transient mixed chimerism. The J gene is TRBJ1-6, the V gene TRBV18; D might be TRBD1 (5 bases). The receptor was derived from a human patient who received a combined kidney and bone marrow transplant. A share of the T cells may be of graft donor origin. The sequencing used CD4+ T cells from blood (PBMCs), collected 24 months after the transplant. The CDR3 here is CASSPQETGGSPLHF. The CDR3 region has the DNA TGTGCCAGCTCACCACAGGAAACCGGGGGTTCACCCCTCCACTTT.